Here is one T cell receptor beta chain with its context. This CDR3 spans 13 amino acids. With 3 bases removed from V and 7 bases from J, the gap between germline ends came to 10 bases. Germline lookup yields CDR1 LNHDA and CDR2 SQIVND (reference sequence). This sample was taken from a study of blood T cell repertoires in COVID-19. At the level of the study: Samples of COVID-19 (acute and convalescent) were obtained from the United States, Italy and Spain. From T cells, B-cell-depleted T cells, or PBMCs came the material, which was cDNA or gDNA.

Per the study methods: Amplification from reference gene primers served as the basis for estimated nucleated cell counts. The protocol was immunoSEQ multiplex PCR, while the TCRdb copy is restricted to in-frame clones and leaves out a portion. Clone size and V and J calls were adopted from that table, with D and trimming inferred from the DNA. This sample has tens of thousands of clones, with 88% found just once. The J gene is TRBJ1-5, the V gene TRBV19; no reliable D call. The receptor was isolated from a woman aged 80 or over with active or convalescent COVID-19. Source material: peripheral blood. In DNA, the CDR3 is TGTGCCAGTAGTATCGGGGTCCGCCAGCCCCAGCATTTT. Amino acid sequence: CASSIGVRQPQHF.